This T cell receptor (beta chain) stems from a study of T cells in Graves' hyperthyroidism and ophthalmopathy. This clonotype was recorded many times. No ophthalmopathy progression within 18 months constituted stable Graves' hyperthyroidism. Uncontrolled infection, other autoimmune disease, pregnancy and lactation each barred patients from inclusion. Thyroid ultrasound and orbital computed tomography, with clinical symptoms and serum thyroxine and TRAb, informed diagnoses. The TCR beta CDR3 regions underwent amplification using RNA transcripts as the source. RT-PCR in the first round (using the HTBI primer set) targeted the TCR CDR3. Each CDR3 protein is one row after TCRdb ran MiXCR on the multiplex PCR reads. The sample holds 450,000 to 700,000 distinct CDR3 sequences, around 45% seen once. From germline, CDR1 is SGHTA and CDR2 FQGNSA. The CDR3 totals 13 residues. The V and J ends lost 7 bases and 0 bases respectively, with 10 bases between them.

Input material: peripheral blood or thyroid tissue (not recorded which). The clonotype was recovered from a woman in her late teens or twenties with Graves' hyperthyroidism. The V call is TRBV7-2, the J call TRBJ2-7; a weak D match, TRBD2 (6 bases). CDR3: CASIAASSYEQYF. CDR3 nucleotides: TGTGCCAGCATAGCGGCGAGCTCCTACGAGCAGTACTTC.